Reported below is one T cell receptor beta chain. The antigen is not known. The sample is drawn from a study of shared clonotypes between healthy human individuals. For the study at large: Donors were a couple of women and a few men aged 18 to 49.

The authors divided CD4+ cells into CD45RA+ naive and CD45RA-negative memory subsets. Germline V lookup: CDR1 SGHAT, CDR2 FQNNGV. This CDR3 has 16 residues. Trimming stripped 5 bases from V and 1 base from J, with 12 bases between. Sorted-subset replicate PCR reactions were performed with about 200 ng DNA, corresponding to about 30,000 T cell genomes. Repertoires were generated with immunoSEQ multiplex PCR, while TCRdb's copy carries only in-frame clones and drops some. The table shows 2 million to 3 million clones, with more than 80% occurring only once. Findings of the study overall: In contrast to clonotypes shared by all four donors, non-shared clonotypes had lower generation probabilities.

The chain joins TRBV11-2 to TRBJ1-6, with D perhaps matching TRBD1 (5 bases). This TCR came from a young man in good health. Input material: naive CD4+ T cells sorted from blood. Subset indicated: CD45RA+ positively selected. The CDR3 nucleotides read TGTGCCAGCAGCCTGGCGGACACTTCCTATAATTCACCCCTCCACTTT. Protein sequence: CASSLADTSYNSPLHF.